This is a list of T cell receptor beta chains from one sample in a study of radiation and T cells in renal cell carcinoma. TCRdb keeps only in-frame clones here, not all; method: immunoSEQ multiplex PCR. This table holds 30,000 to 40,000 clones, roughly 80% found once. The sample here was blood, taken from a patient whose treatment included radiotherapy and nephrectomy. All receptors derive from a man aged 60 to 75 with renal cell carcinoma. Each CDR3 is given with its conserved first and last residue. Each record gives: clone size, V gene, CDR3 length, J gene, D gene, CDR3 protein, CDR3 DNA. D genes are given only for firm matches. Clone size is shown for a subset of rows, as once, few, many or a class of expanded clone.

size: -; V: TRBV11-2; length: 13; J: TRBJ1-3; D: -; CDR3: CASSSDPGNTIYF; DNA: TGTGCCAGCAGCTCCGATCCTGGAAACACCATATATTTT
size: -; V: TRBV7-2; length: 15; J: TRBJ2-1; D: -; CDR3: CASSLSHVGGNEQFF; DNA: TGTGCCAGCAGCTTATCCCATGTAGGGGGGAATGAGCAGTTCTTC
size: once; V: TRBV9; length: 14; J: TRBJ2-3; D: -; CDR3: CASSTTGSTDTQYF; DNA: TGTGCCAGCAGCACGACGGGAAGCACAGATACGCAGTATTTT
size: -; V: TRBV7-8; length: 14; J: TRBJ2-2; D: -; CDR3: CASSLRGHTGELFF; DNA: TGTGCCAGCAGCTTACGAGGCCACACCGGGGAGCTGTTTTTT
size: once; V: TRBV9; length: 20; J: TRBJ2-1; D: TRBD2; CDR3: CASSFTSGTSGISPSNEQFF; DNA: TGTGCCAGCAGCTTCACCTCCGGGACTAGCGGGATATCCCCCTCCAATGAGCAGTTCTTC
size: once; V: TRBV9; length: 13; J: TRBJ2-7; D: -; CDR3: CASSLGPTYEQYF; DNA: TGTGCCAGCAGCCTGGGACCCACCTACGAGCAGTACTTC
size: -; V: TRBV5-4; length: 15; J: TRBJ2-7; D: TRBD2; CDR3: CASSPSGRARYEQYF; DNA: TGTGCCAGCAGCCCAAGCGGGAGGGCAAGGTACGAGCAGTACTTC
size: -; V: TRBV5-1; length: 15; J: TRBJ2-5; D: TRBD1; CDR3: CASSIQTGAQETQYF; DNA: TGCGCCAGCAGCATCCAGACAGGGGCTCAAGAGACCCAGTACTTC
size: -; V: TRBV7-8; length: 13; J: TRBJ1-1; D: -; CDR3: CASRGMFWDEAFF; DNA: TGTGCCAGCAGGGGGATGTTTTGGGATGAAGCTTTCTTT
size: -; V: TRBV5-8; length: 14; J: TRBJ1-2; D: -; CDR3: CASRARDGLYGYTF; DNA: TGTGCCAGCAGGGCCCGGGACGGCCTCTATGGCTACACCTTC
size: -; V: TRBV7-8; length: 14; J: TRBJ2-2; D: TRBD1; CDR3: CASSLGDSTGELFF; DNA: TGTGCCAGCAGCCTCGGGGACAGCACCGGGGAGCTGTTTTTT
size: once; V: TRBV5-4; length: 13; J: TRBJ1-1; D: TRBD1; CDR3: CASSALGQGEAFF; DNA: TGTGCCAGCAGCGCGTTGGGACAGGGTGAAGCTTTCTTT
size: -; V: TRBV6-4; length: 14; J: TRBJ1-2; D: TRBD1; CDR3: CASSQGQGDYGYTF; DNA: TGTGCCAGCAGCCAGGGACAGGGGGACTATGGCTACACCTTC
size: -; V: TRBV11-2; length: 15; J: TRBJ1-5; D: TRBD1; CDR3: CASSLDPGGGQPQHF; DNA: TGTGCCAGCAGCTTAGATCCAGGGGGCGGTCAGCCCCAGCATTTT
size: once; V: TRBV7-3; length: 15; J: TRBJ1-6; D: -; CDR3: CASSLKGTVDSPLHF; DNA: TGTGCCAGCAGCTTAAAAGGGACTGTGGATTCACCCCTCCACTTT
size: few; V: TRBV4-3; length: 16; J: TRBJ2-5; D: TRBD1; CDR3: CASSHRQGLGQETQYF; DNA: TGCGCCAGCAGCCATCGACAGGGTTTGGGCCAAGAGACCCAGTACTTC
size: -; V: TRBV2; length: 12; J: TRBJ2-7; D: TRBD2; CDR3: CASSLAGERQYF; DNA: TGTGCCAGCAGTTTGGCGGGGGAACGGCAGTACTTC
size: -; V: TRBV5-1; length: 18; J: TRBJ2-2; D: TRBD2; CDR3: CASSTGTSGRANTGELFF; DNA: TGCGCCAGCAGCACCGGGACTAGCGGGAGAGCGAACACCGGGGAGCTGTTTTTT
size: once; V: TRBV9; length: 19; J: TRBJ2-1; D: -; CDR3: CASSGPRDGPGGSYNEQFF; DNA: TGTGCCAGCAGCGGACCAAGGGACGGCCCAGGAGGCTCCTACAATGAGCAGTTCTTC
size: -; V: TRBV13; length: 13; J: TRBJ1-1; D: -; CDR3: CASSLKWNTEAFF; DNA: TGTGCCAGCAGCTTAAAGTGGAACACTGAAGCTTTCTTT
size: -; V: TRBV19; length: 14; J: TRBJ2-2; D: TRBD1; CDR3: CASSRQGGTGELFF; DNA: TGTGCCAGTAGCCGACAGGGTGGGACCGGGGAGCTGTTTTTT
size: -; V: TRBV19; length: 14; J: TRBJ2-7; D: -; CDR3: CASSMEDTFYEQYF; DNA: TGTGCCAGTAGTATGGAGGACACATTCTACGAGCAGTACTTC
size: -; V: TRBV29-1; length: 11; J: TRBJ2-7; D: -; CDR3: CSVHSGGEQYF; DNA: TGCAGCGTTCATTCTGGAGGTGAGCAGTACTTC
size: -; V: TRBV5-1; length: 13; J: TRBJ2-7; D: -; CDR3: CASRLRENYEQYF; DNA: TGCGCCAGCAGGTTGCGGGAAAACTACGAGCAGTACTTC
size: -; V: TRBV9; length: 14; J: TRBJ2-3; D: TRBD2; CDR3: CASSVGAGADTQYF; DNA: TGTGCCAGCAGCGTAGGGGCGGGGGCAGATACGCAGTATTTT
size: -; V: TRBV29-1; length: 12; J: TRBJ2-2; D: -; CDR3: CSGRGNTGELFF; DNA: TGCAGCGGCAGGGGGAACACCGGGGAGCTGTTTTTT
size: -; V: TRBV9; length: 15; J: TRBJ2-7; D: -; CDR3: CASSPSPDPSYEQYF; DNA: TGTGCCAGCAGCCCCTCCCCAGATCCCTCCTACGAGCAGTACTTC
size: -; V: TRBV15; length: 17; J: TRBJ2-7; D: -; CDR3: CATSAPFRERSSYEQYF; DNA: TGTGCCACCAGCGCTCCTTTCCGGGAGCGGAGCTCCTACGAGCAGTACTTC
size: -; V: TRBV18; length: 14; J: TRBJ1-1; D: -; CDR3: CASSPQDMNTEAFF; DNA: TGTGCCAGCTCACCGCAGGACATGAACACTGAAGCTTTCTTT